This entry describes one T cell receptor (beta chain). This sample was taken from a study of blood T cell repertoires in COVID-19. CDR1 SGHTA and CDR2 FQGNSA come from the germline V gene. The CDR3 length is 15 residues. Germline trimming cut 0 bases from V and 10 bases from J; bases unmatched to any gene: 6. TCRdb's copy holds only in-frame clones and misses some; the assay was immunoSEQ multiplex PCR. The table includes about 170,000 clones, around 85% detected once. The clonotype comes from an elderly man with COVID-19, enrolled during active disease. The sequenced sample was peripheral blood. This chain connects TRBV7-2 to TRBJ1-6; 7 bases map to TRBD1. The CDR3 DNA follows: TGTGCCAGCAGCTTAGCGACAGGGATTAGCTCACCCCTCCACTTT. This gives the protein CASSLATGISSPLHF.